A selection of T cell receptor beta chains follows, all from one sample in a study of cytomegalovirus exposure and HLA in healthy donors. The method was immunoSEQ multiplex PCR; TCRdb's version includes in-frame clones alone and lacks a portion of them. The listing contains 65,000 to 90,000 clones. Material for sequencing was PBMCs. The receptors here all came from a man aged 35 to 55 in good health and CMV-seronegative. CDR3s include the opening cysteine and the closing phenylalanine or tryptophan. A D gene is named only where the DNA matches it firmly.

v_call	d_call	j_call	cdr3_aa	cdr3_nt
TRBV4-1	.	TRBJ1-2	CASSQGAGTNYGYTF	TGCGCCAGCAGCCAAGGGGCAGGGACTAACTATGGCTACACCTTC
TRBV9	.	TRBJ2-5	CASSVGRSQETQYF	TGTGCCAGCAGCGTAGGACGGAGCCAAGAGACCCAGTACTTC
TRBV29-1	TRBD2	TRBJ2-1	CSVGEGSVYEQFF	TGCAGCGTTGGGGAGGGTTCGGTCTATGAGCAGTTCTTC
TRBV5-1	.	TRBJ1-2	CASGAGLGQYGYTF	TGCGCCAGCGGCGCAGGCCTTGGGCAGTATGGCTACACCTTC
TRBV19	TRBD1	TRBJ1-5	CASSHPQGIGNQPQHF	TGTGCCAGTAGTCATCCACAGGGGATTGGCAATCAGCCCCAGCATTTT
TRBV6-6	.	TRBJ2-7	CASTGVSSYEQYF	TGTGCCAGCACCGGGGTTTCCTCCTACGAGCAGTACTTC
TRBV5-1	TRBD1	TRBJ1-1	CASSQARDRTYTEAFF	TGCGCCAGCAGCCAAGCGAGGGACAGGACGTACACTGAAGCTTTCTTT
TRBV5-1	TRBD1	TRBJ2-7	CASSLGLGAGGAYEQYF	TGCGCCAGCAGCTTGGGCCTTGGGGCAGGGGGAGCCTACGAGCAGTACTTC
TRBV7-3	TRBD2	TRBJ2-3	CASARLAGGSTDTQYF	TGTGCCTCCGCCCGGCTAGCGGGGGGAAGCACAGATACGCAGTATTTT
TRBV5-1	TRBD1	TRBJ1-1	CASSLGQDTPAFF	TGCGCCAGCAGCCTAGGACAGGATACTCCGGCTTTCTTT
TRBV6-5	TRBD1	TRBJ2-3	CASRRDRRTDTQYF	TGTGCCAGCCGAAGGGACAGACGAACAGATACGCAGTATTTT
TRBV7-3	TRBD2	TRBJ2-1	CASSPVAGGSIDEQFF	TGTGCCAGCAGCCCTGTAGCGGGGGGGTCAATCGACGAGCAGTTCTTC
TRBV28	TRBD1	TRBJ2-7	CASSLTGGTYEQYF	TGTGCCAGCAGTTTAACAGGGGGGACCTACGAGCAGTACTTC
TRBV6-1	.	TRBJ1-1	CASSEARLRGVSTEAFF	TGTGCCAGCAGTGAAGCGCGTCTCAGGGGAGTTTCCACTGAAGCTTTCTTT
TRBV18	TRBD2	TRBJ2-1	CASSPRLAGAWSSYNEQFF	TGTGCCAGCTCACCAAGACTAGCGGGGGCCTGGAGCTCCTACAATGAGCAGTTCTTC
TRBV4-1	TRBD2	TRBJ2-3	CASSRRTSGGALNTDTQYF	TGCGCCAGCAGCCGCAGGACTAGCGGGGGGGCGTTGAACACAGATACGCAGTATTTT
TRBV7-9	.	TRBJ1-2	CASSIVANYGYTF	TGTGCCAGCAGCATAGTAGCTAACTATGGCTACACCTTC
TRBV29-1	.	TRBJ2-3	CSVEEFDIRTDTQYF	TGCAGCGTTGAAGAGTTTGACATCCGCACAGATACGCAGTATTTT
TRBV7-2	TRBD2	TRBJ2-1	CASRLAGGRNNEQFF	TGTGCCAGCAGATTAGCGGGGGGTAGAAACAATGAGCAGTTCTTC
TRBV27	.	TRBJ2-7	CASSLSGPLGSYEQYF	TGTGCCAGCAGTTTATCGGGGCCTCTAGGATCCTACGAGCAGTACTTC
TRBV18	.	TRBJ1-3	CASSPAIGRESGNTIYF	TGTGCCAGCTCACCAGCCATTGGGCGGGAATCTGGAAACACCATATATTTT
TRBV6-1	.	TRBJ2-7	CASSENYSYEQYF	TGTGCCAGCAGTGAAAATTACTCCTACGAGCAGTACTTC
TRBV19	.	TRBJ2-7	CASSVTEYYEQYF	TGTGCCAGTAGCGTCACAGAGTACTACGAGCAGTACTTC
TRBV27	.	TRBJ2-7	CASSLRDGSSYEQYF	TGTGCCAGCAGTTTACGGGATGGGAGCTCCTACGAGCAGTACTTC
TRBV2	TRBD1	TRBJ2-1	CASSEIGQGLNEQFF	TGTGCCAGCAGTGAAATCGGACAGGGCCTCAATGAGCAGTTCTTC
TRBV6-1	.	TRBJ2-4	CASSEGGSKNIQYF	TGTGCCAGCAGTGAAGGCGGCTCCAAAAACATTCAGTACTTC
TRBV27	.	TRBJ2-1	CASSLGRGDEQFF	TGTGCCAGCAGTTTAGGCAGGGGGGATGAGCAGTTCTTC
TRBV5-1	TRBD2	TRBJ2-7	CASSFNSAGGMYEQYF	TGCGCCAGCAGCTTTAACTCAGCGGGGGGCATGTACGAGCAGTACTTC
TRBV5-1	.	TRBJ1-5	CASSLGEAGQPQHF	TGCGCCAGCAGCTTGGGAGAGGCGGGCCAGCCCCAGCATTTT
TRBV5-6	.	TRBJ2-5	CASSFTSRWETQYF	TGTGCCAGCAGCTTTACTAGTAGGTGGGAGACCCAGTACTTC
TRBV5-1	TRBD1	TRBJ1-6	CASSRDRANSPLHF	TGCGCCAGCAGCAGGGACAGGGCTAATTCACCCCTCCACTTT
TRBV28	TRBD1	TRBJ1-5	CASSLVLAGGQPQHF	TGTGCCAGCAGTTTGGTATTGGCAGGGGGTCAGCCCCAGCATTTT
TRBV11-2	TRBD1	TRBJ1-1	CASSPTNRGRGTEAFF	TGTGCCAGCAGCCCGACAAACAGGGGGCGTGGGACTGAAGCTTTCTTT
TRBV30	.	TRBJ1-2	CAWSKTGDYGYTF	TGTGCCTGGAGTAAGACAGGAGACTATGGCTACACCTTC